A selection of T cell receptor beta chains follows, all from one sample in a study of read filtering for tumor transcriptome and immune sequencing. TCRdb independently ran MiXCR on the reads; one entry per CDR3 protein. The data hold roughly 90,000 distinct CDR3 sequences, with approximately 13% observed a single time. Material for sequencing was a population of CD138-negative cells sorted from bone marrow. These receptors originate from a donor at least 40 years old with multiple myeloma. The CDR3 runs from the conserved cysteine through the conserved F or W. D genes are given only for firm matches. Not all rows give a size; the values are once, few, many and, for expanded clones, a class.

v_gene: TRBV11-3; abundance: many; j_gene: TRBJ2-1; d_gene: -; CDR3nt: TGTGCCAGCAGCCTAAATTTATACAATGAGCAGTTCTTC; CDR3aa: CASSLNLYNEQFF
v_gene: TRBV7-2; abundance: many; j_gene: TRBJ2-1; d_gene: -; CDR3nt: TGTGCCAGCAGGGGACCAGGTCCCCCCTACAATGAGCAGTTCTTC; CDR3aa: CASRGPGPPYNEQFF
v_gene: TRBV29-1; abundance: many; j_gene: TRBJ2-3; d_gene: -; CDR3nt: TGCAGCGTCTTTGGCGGCACACGCACAGATACGCAGTATTTT; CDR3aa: CSVFGGTRTDTQYF
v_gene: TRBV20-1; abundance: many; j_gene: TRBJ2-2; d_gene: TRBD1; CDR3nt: TGCAGTGCTAGGGGAGGGACAGGGGAGGCCACCGGGGAGCTGTTTTTT; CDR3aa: CSARGGTGEATGELFF
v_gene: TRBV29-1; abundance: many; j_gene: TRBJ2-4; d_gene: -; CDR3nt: TGCAGCGCCCGTCATGTGGAAAACATTCAGTACTTC; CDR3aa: CSARHVENIQYF
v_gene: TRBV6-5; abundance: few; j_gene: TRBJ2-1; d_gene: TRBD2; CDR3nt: TGTGCCAGCAGTTTTCACCTAGCGGGAGGGCCGGGTGAGCAGTTCTTC; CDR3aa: CASSFHLAGGPGEQFF
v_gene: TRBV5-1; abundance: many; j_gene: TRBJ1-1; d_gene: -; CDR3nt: TGCGCCAGCAGCTTGGGACAGCCTGGAACTGAAGCTTTCTTT; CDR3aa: CASSLGQPGTEAFF
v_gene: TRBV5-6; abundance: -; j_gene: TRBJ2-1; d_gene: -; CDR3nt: TGTGCCAGCAGCTTGGGACTCCTCTCCTACAATGAGCAGTTCTTC; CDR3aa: CASSLGLLSYNEQFF
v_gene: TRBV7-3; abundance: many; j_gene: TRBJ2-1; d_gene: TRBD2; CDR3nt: TGTGCCAGCAGCCTTCAAGCGCTAGCGGGCGGCTGGGAGCAGTTCTTC; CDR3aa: CASSLQALAGGWEQFF
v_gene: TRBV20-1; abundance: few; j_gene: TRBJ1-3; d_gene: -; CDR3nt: TGCAGTGCTGCTCAGCTAAGCTCTGGAAACACCATATATTTT; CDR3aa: CSAAQLSSGNTIYF
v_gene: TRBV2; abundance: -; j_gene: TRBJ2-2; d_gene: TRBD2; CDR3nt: TGTGCCAGCAACGCTCGAGCGGGAGGGCCCGGGGAGCTGTTTTTT; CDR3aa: CASNARAGGPGELFF
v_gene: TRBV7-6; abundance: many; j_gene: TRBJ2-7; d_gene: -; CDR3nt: TGTGCCAGCAGCTTAGCCGCAGGAGCCTACGAGCAGTACTTC; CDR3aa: CASSLAAGAYEQYF
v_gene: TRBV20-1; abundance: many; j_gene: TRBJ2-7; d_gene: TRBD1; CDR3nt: TGCAGTGCTGGGCGGGACAGGGTCTACGAGCAGTACTTC; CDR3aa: CSAGRDRVYEQYF
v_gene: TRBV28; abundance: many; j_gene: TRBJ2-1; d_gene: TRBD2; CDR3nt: TGTGCCAGCATATCGGCGGGAGTCTACAATGAGCAGTTCTTC; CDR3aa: CASISAGVYNEQFF
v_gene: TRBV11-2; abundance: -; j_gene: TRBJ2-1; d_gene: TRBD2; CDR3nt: TGTGCCAGCAGCTCGCGCGGACTAGCGGGAGGGCAAGACAATGAGCAGTTCTTC; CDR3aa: CASSSRGLAGGQDNEQFF
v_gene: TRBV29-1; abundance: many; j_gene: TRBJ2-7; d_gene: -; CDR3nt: TGCAGCGTTGTTTTTAGCTCCTACGAGCAGTACTTC; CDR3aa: CSVVFSSYEQYF
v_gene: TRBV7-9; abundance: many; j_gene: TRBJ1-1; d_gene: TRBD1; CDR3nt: TGTGCCAGCAGCCCCGGGACAGGGGCTGAAGCTTTCTTT; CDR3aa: CASSPGTGAEAFF
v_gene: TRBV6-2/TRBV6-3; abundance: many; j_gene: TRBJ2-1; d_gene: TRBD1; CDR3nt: TGTGCCAGCAGTTACGAAGACAGGGGGAGGGATGAGCAGTTCTTC; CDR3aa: CASSYEDRGRDEQFF
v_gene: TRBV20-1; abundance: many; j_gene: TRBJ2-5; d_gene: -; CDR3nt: TGCAGTGCTAGAGAGTCACAGGCGAAAGAGACCCAGTACTTC; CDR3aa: CSARESQAKETQYF
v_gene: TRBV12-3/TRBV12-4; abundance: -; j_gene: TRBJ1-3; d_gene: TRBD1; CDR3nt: TGTGCCAGCAGTCGGACAGGGGACACCATATATTTT; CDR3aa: CASSRTGDTIYF
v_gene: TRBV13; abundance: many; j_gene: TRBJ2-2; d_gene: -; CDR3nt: TGTGCCAGCAGCGGGGACCTCACGAACACCGGGGAGCTGTTTTTT; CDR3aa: CASSGDLTNTGELFF
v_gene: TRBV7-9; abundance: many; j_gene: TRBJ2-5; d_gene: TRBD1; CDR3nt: TGTGCCAGCAGCTTACTGGGACAGCCACAAGAGACCCAGTACTTC; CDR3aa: CASSLLGQPQETQYF
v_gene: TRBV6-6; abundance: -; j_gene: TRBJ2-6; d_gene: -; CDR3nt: TGTGCCAGCAGTTACTCTACAGGGTCCGGGGCCAACGTCCTGACTTTC; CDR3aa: CASSYSTGSGANVLTF
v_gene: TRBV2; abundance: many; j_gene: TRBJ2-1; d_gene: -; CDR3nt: TGTGCCAGCCGTCCGCGCCTCGTGTTCAAGCCATTCTACAATGAGCAGTTCTTC; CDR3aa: CASRPRLVFKPFYNEQFF
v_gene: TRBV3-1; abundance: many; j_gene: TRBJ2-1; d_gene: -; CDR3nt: TGTGCCAGCAGCCAAGATCTGAGTAGCGGAGCCTACAATGAGCAGTTCTTC; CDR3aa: CASSQDLSSGAYNEQFF
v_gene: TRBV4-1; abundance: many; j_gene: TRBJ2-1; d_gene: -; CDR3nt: TGCGCCAGCAGCCAAGAAGCAAGGCCCGGAACCCCCCACAATGAGCAGTTCTTC; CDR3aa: CASSQEARPGTPHNEQFF
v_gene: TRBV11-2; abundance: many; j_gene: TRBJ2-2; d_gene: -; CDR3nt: TGTGCCAGCAGACTTGGGGCCAGTCCCACCGGGGAGCTGTTTTTT; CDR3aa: CASRLGASPTGELFF
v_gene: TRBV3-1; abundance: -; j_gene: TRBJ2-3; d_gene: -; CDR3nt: TGTGCCAGCAGCCAAGCCAATGGTATGACAGAAACGCAGTATTTT; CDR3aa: CASSQANGMTETQYF